The rows below give T cell receptor beta chains drawn from one sample of a study of CXCR3-negative and CXCR3-positive naive CD8 T cells. TCRdb re-called the 5' RACE reads; every CDR3 protein appears as one record, without DNA. The table lists roughly 120,000 distinct CDR3 sequences. Input material: naive CXCR3+ CD8+ T cells from blood. These receptor sequences come from a human donor in good health. Some clones in this sample may be carry-over from other donors' samples. Both conserved end residues are part of each CDR3. Fields, in order: CDR3 protein, J gene, V gene.

cdr3_aa: CSVPGLAGAEETQYF
j_call: TRBJ2-5
v_call: TRBV29-1

cdr3_aa: CSVSGQGNQPQHF
j_call: TRBJ1-5
v_call: TRBV29-1

cdr3_aa: CASSFTSGASGITGELFF
j_call: TRBJ2-2
v_call: TRBV28

cdr3_aa: CASSQVRAQMNTEAFF
j_call: TRBJ1-1
v_call: TRBV4-1

cdr3_aa: CASSPLDGTAYNEQFF
j_call: TRBJ2-1
v_call: TRBV18

cdr3_aa: CASSLGGGEQYF
j_call: TRBJ2-7
v_call: TRBV7-9

cdr3_aa: CASSSGGMKNSLEVGTQYF
j_call: TRBJ2-5
v_call: TRBV6-5

cdr3_aa: CASSPRLAGVNEQFF
j_call: TRBJ2-1
v_call: TRBV7-9

cdr3_aa: CASAFLAGGNTDTQYF
j_call: TRBJ2-3
v_call: TRBV27

cdr3_aa: CASGSGQGANEQFF
j_call: TRBJ2-1
v_call: TRBV25-1

cdr3_aa: CSASGGLAGGYEQYF
j_call: TRBJ2-7
v_call: TRBV20-1

cdr3_aa: CASSSGRGGVEAFF
j_call: TRBJ1-1
v_call: TRBV5-1

cdr3_aa: CSARTGENNEQFF
j_call: TRBJ2-1
v_call: TRBV20-1

cdr3_aa: CASSLNLGYEQFF
j_call: TRBJ2-1
v_call: TRBV7-3

cdr3_aa: CSVDGQGESYEQYF
j_call: TRBJ2-7
v_call: TRBV29-1

cdr3_aa: CASSSIPENTGELFF
j_call: TRBJ2-2
v_call: TRBV11-2

cdr3_aa: CASSIAPDSFNQPQHF
j_call: TRBJ1-5
v_call: TRBV7-8

cdr3_aa: CASSSRSLVREGFSDTQYF
j_call: TRBJ2-3
v_call: TRBV7-8

cdr3_aa: CSVDWDSPRGTDTQYF
j_call: TRBJ2-3
v_call: TRBV29-1

cdr3_aa: CSVPRNYNEQFF
j_call: TRBJ2-1
v_call: TRBV29-1

cdr3_aa: CASSFPSGATSYEQYF
j_call: TRBJ2-7
v_call: TRBV7-9

cdr3_aa: CASSFSGGSLSNEQFF
j_call: TRBJ2-1
v_call: TRBV5-1

cdr3_aa: CSPATGFQETQYF
j_call: TRBJ2-5
v_call: TRBV29-1

cdr3_aa: CASSYSDRSATEAFF
j_call: TRBJ1-1
v_call: TRBV6-2/TRBV6-3

cdr3_aa: CASSITEYSNQPQHF
j_call: TRBJ1-5
v_call: TRBV19

cdr3_aa: CASNFRWNTEAFF
j_call: TRBJ1-1
v_call: TRBV12-3/TRBV12-4

cdr3_aa: CASSPTRDRYENIQYF
j_call: TRBJ2-4
v_call: TRBV27